One sample yielded the 19 T cell receptor beta chains listed below, sequenced in a study of cytomegalovirus exposure and HLA in healthy donors. With 60 Vbeta and 13 Jbeta primers, the PCR was carried out. Some clones are missing from TCRdb's copy, which holds only in-frame ones; the method was immunoSEQ multiplex PCR. The sample data list around 140,000 clones. The source material was PBMCs. The receptor source for this set is a woman between 45 and 65 years old in good health and CMV-seronegative.

The chain uses TRBV28 and TRBJ1-1, with 9 bases identical to TRBD1. The length of the CDR3 is 13 residues. The germline V gene encodes CDR1 MDHEN and CDR2 SYDVKM. The V segment lost 3 bases and the J segment 7 bases; nucleotides outside the gene matches: 3. The CDR3 spells CASSLGTGIEAFF. In DNA form, the CDR3 reads TGTGCCAGCAGTTTGGGGACAGGGATTGAAGCTTTCTTT.

The genes are TRBV11-2 and TRBJ2-5, with TRBD1 as a possible D gene (5 bases). CDR1 SGHAT and CDR2 FQNNGV come from the germline V gene. The CDR3 has 14 amino acids. Deletions cut 3 bases from V and 2 bases from J, with 10 bases between. The CDR3 DNA reads as TGTGCCAGCAGCTTTAATACAGGTCAAGAGACCCAGTACTTC. Translation: CASSFNTGQETQYF.

The V gene is TRBV7-9, the J gene TRBJ1-2; D is possibly TRBD1 (6 bases). This CDR3 has 15 residues. In germline, CDR1 is SEHNR, CDR2 FQNEAQ (reference sequence). V was clipped by 5 bases and J by 4 bases, with 17 bases between them. CDR3 protein: CASSPRTARGYGYTF. CDR3 coding DNA: TGTGCCAGCAGCCCCCGGACAGCGAGGGGCTATGGCTACACCTTC.

The chain employs TRBV28 and TRBJ2-2, with TRBD1 as a possible D gene (5 bases). The CDR3 contains 15 residues. CDR1 MDHEN and CDR2 SYDVKM come from the germline V gene. Trimming took off 7 bases at V and 2 bases at J, with 14 bases between the two ends. Here the CDR3 reads CASTKGHLNTGELFF. The CDR3 nucleotides read TGTGCCAGCACCAAAGGACACCTCAACACCGGGGAGCTGTTTTTT.

The V and J genes are TRBV29-1 and TRBJ1-2; TRBD1 aligns across 7 bases. There are 16 residues in the CDR3. Germline V CDR1 and CDR2: SQVTM, ANQGSEA. The V and J ends lost 4 bases and 4 bases, in that order; junction bases with no gene match: 15. The chain's CDR3 is CSVAWPRDSSPYGYTF. Written as DNA, the CDR3 is TGCAGCGTTGCCTGGCCTAGGGACAGTTCACCCTATGGCTACACCTTC. Together with reference TRBV29-1 and TRBJ1-2, the CDR3 gives the full variable domain: SAVISQKPSRDICQRGTSLTIQCQVDSQVTMMFWYRQQPGQSLTLIATANQGSEATYESGFVIDKFPISRPNLTFSTLTVSNMSPEDSSIYLCSVAWPRDSSPYGYTFGSGTRLTVV.

The rearrangement links TRBV30 to TRBJ2-5; D unclear. V lost 4 bases, J lost 5 bases, and 17 bases lay in between. The CDR3 is 14 amino acids. Germline CDR1 GTSNPN, CDR2 SVGIG (reference sequence). CDR3 bases: TGTGCCTGGACACCGGGTCAGCTGGTGGAGACCCAGTACTTC. Translating it yields CAWTPGQLVETQYF.

V is TRBV18 and J is TRBJ1-1; D unresolved. From germline, CDR1 is KGHSH and CDR2 LQKENI. CDR3 size: 15 residues. With 2 bases removed from V and 7 bases from J, the gap between germline ends came to 17 bases. CDR3 coding DNA: TGTGCCAGCTCACCAACCCTCGGGGAAGGTGGTGAAGCTTTCTTT. Translating it yields CASSPTLGEGGEAFF.

The chain couples TRBV7-9 to TRBJ1-2, with 11 bases that match TRBD1. This CDR3 spans 16 amino acids. Germline V CDR1 and CDR2: SEHNR, FQNEAQ (reference sequence). Unmatched junction bases numbered 9, after V lost 5 bases and J lost 4 bases. CDR3 in amino acids: CASSPLEGQGVYGYTF. The CDR3 DNA follows: TGTGCCAGCAGCCCCCTAGAGGGACAGGGGGTCTATGGCTACACCTTC.

The rearrangement uses TRBV28 and TRBJ1-4; D is unresolved. The CDR3 has 12 residues. Germline V lookup: CDR1 MDHEN, CDR2 SYDVKM. The CDR3 spells CASCGDNEKLFF. DNA for the CDR3: TGTGCATCGTGCGGGGATAATGAAAAACTGTTTTTT.

The chain combines TRBV5-6 with TRBJ1-2; a weak D match, TRBD1 (5 bases). Germline-derived CDR1 and CDR2 are SGHDT and YYEEEE. The CDR3 is made up of 14 amino acids. V was trimmed by 2 bases and J by 3 bases, leaving 11 bases between them. The CDR3 protein is CASSFFGRDYGYTF. CDR3 coding DNA: TGTGCCAGCAGCTTTTTCGGCAGGGACTATGGCTACACCTTC.

The V and J genes are TRBV6-5 and TRBJ1-1; D perhaps matches TRBD1 (5 bases). From germline, CDR1 is MNHEY and CDR2 SVGAGI. The CDR3 loop spans 13 amino acids. Trimming took off 2 bases at V and 3 bases at J, with 7 bases between the two ends. The CDR3 bases are TGTGCCAGCAGTTACCGACAGTACACTGAAGCTTTCTTT. It yields the protein CASSYRQYTEAFF.

This rearrangement joins TRBV25-1 to TRBJ1-2; the match to TRBD1 covers 7 bases. Germline CDR1 is MGHDK and CDR2 is SYGVNS. This CDR3 region has 12 residues. Trimming removed 7 bases from V and 8 bases from J; junction bases left unmatched: 7. The CDR3: CASTNTGEGYTF. The CDR3 bases are TGTGCCAGCACTAATACAGGGGAAGGCTACACCTTC.

This chain connects TRBV2 to TRBJ2-7, with D maybe TRBD1 (6 bases). From germline, CDR1 is SNHLY and CDR2 FYNNEI. V dropped 2 bases and J dropped 3 bases, with 17 bases sitting between them. CDR3 length: 16 residues. This chain's CDR3 is CASSEPFAPRGYEQYF. CDR3 bases: TGTGCCAGCAGTGAACCGTTCGCACCCAGGGGCTACGAGCAGTACTTC. Filled out from reference TRBV2 and TRBJ2-7, the complete variable domain reads EPEVTQTPSHQVTQMGQEVILRCVPISNHLYFYWYRQILGQKVEFLVSFYNNEISEKSEIFDDQFSVERPDGSNFTLKIRSTKLEDSAMYFCASSEPFAPRGYEQYFGPGTRLTVT.

The rearrangement uses TRBV19 and TRBJ2-1; 11 positions agree with TRBD2. The germline gives CDR1 LNHDA, CDR2 SQIVND (reference sequence). This CDR3 contains 16 residues. The trim removed 6 bases at V and 2 bases at J, leaving 6 bases unmatched. The CDR3 bases are TGTGCCAGTAGCCCATTAGCGGGAGGGACCTACAATGAGCAGTTCTTC. Translation gives CASSPLAGGTYNEQFF.

The chain employs TRBV4-1 and TRBJ2-1; 9 bases agree with TRBD2. The V segment lost 0 bases and the J segment 7 bases; nucleotides outside the gene matches: 7. This CDR3 contains 16 residues. Germline-derived CDR1 and CDR2 are MGHRA and YSYEKL. The CDR3 loop reads CASSQERLAGINEQFF. CDR3 coding DNA: TGCGCCAGCAGCCAAGAACGTCTAGCGGGGATTAATGAGCAGTTCTTC.

V is TRBV27 and J is TRBJ1-4; TRBD1 matches at 8 bases. CDR1 is MNHEY, CDR2 SMNVEV, per germline (reference sequence). This CDR3 has 14 residues. Losses at the gene ends were 6 bases for V and 7 bases for J; bases not matched to a gene: 7. The CDR3 sequence: CASSDRGPSEKLFF. In DNA form, the CDR3 reads TGTGCCAGCAGCGACAGGGGCCCGAGTGAAAAACTGTTTTTT.

The genes are TRBV28 and TRBJ1-2; maybe TRBD1 (6 bases). The V end lost 4 bases, the J end lost 5 bases, and 23 bases lay between the germline ends. This CDR3 has 17 amino acids. Per the germline V gene, CDR1 is MDHEN and CDR2 is SYDVKM. CDR3 bases: TGTGCCAGCAGTTCTGGGTTTCGCGGACAGACCCCGTATGGCTACACCTTC. It codes for CASSSGFRGQTPYGYTF.

The rearrangement joins TRBV25-1 to TRBJ2-5; tentative D call: TRBD1 (7 bases). Germline V gene lookup returns CDR1 MGHDK and CDR2 SYGVNS. Trimming pared 5 bases from V and 6 bases from J, leaving 25 bases between. The CDR3 loop spans 17 amino acids. CDR3 DNA: TGTGCCAGCAGTCCCTCCGAGGGACAGCGGGCCGCTAAGACCCAGTACTTC. Translation: CASSPSEGQRAAKTQYF.

V gene TRBV7-3 combines with J gene TRBJ1-1; D gene ambiguous. This CDR3 has 13 residues. Germline V gene data show CDR1 as SGHTA and CDR2 as FQGTGA. Between the trimmed V and J ends, which lost 2 bases and 4 bases, there was a span of 8 bases. CDR3 residues: CASSLSRGTEAFF. The CDR3 DNA is TGTGCCAGCAGCTTATCCCGGGGCACTGAAGCTTTCTTT.